This TCR beta chain originates from a study of CD8+ T cells in alopecia areata. With respect to this clone: Its antigen is unidentified.

Documented treatment: oral pan-JAK inhibitor, 5-10 mg twice daily. Lesional scalp punch biopsies and peripheral blood were collected from alopecia areata patients. Sorting from PBMCs produced CD4+ and CD8+ T cells. Findings and caveats of the study: Many expanded lesional clones persisted during tofacitinib (in both scalp and blood). Only a single nonresponder existed, so baseline CD8+ expansion links stay unclear.

Extraction and reverse transcription of RNA yielded cDNA as the sequencing template. Sequencing used immunoSEQ multiplex PCR; TCRdb keeps in-frame clones, though not all of them. The data hold about 210,000 clones, with more than 30% observed a single time. This material consisted of CD4+ T cells sorted from blood, taken at approximately week 30, from a patient treated with tofacitinib. This clonotype was sampled from a human donor with alopecia areata.

CDR3 sequence reads: CASSTQGENTGELFF. The CDR3 nucleotides read TGTGCCAGCAGCACACAGGGGGAAAACACCGGGGAGCTGTTTTTT. The chain joins TRBV5-4 to TRBJ2-2; 8 nucleotides align to TRBD1. This CDR3 has 15 residues. Germline trimming cut 4 bases from V and 2 bases from J; bases unmatched to any gene: 4. Germline CDR1 SGHNT, CDR2 YYREEE (reference sequence).